Listed here are 20 T cell receptor beta chains from one sample, sequenced in a study of T cell responses to AZD1222 COVID-19 vaccine. Here immunoSEQ multiplex PCR was the method, and the copy in TCRdb shows in-frame clones only, minus some. The sample lists roughly 100,000 clones, about 89% seen once, with roughly 4% in the top ten. The sequencing here drew on peripheral blood, taken on day 0 of AZD1222 vaccination. Receptors originate from an adult in good health.

The chain is built from TRBV5-1 and TRBJ1-4, with D possibly matching TRBD1 (6 bases). Trimming pared 4 bases from V and 5 bases from J, leaving 21 bases between. CDR1 is SGHRS, CDR2 YFSETQ, per germline. The CDR3 is made up of 17 amino acids. The CDR3 is CASSPIRGTGSNEKLFF. DNA of the CDR3: TGCGCCAGCAGCCCGATTAGGGGAACAGGGTCAAATGAAAAACTGTTTTTT.

As regards this clone: A junction boundary mismatches the germline segment, possibly from a read error. The chain is built from TRBV28 and TRBJ2-3; D is possibly TRBD1 or TRBD2 (5 bases each). Germline assignment: CDR1 MDHEN and CDR2 SYDVKM. The CDR3 contains 12 residues. The CDR3 DNA is TGTGCCAGCAGTTCCGCCCTGGCAGGGCGGGCTTTT. This encodes CASSSALAGRAF.

The V and J genes are TRBV9 and TRBJ1-4; perhaps TRBD1 as D (6 bases). The CDR3 is 13 amino acids. Germline CDR1 SGDLS, CDR2 YYNGEE. Trimming pared 5 bases from V and 4 bases from J, leaving 9 bases between. The CDR3 spells CASSQGNNEKLFF. As DNA, the CDR3 is TGTGCCAGCAGTCAGGGGAATAATGAAAAACTGTTTTTT.

The chain carries TRBV19 and TRBJ1-2; no clear D gene. Trimming removed 7 bases at V and 2 bases at J, with 11 bases between. Germline assignment: CDR1 LNHDA and CDR2 SQIVND (reference sequence). This CDR3 is 13 amino acids long. For the CDR3, the DNA is TGTGCCAGTACCCCGGGCCGAAACTATGGCTACACCTTC. Its translation: CASTPGRNYGYTF.

The J gene is TRBJ2-1, the V gene TRBV12-3 or TRBV12-4; D unresolved. CDR3 length equals 13 residues. Trimming took off 6 bases at V and 0 bases at J, with 6 bases between the two ends. The CDR3 DNA sequence: TGTGCCAGCAGCAAAGACTCCTACAATGAGCAGTTCTTC. As protein: CASSKDSYNEQFF.

The rearrangement joins TRBV6-5 to TRBJ1-2, with D hard to call. Germline CDR1 MNHEY, CDR2 SVGAGI. This CDR3 is built from 12 residues. V dropped 4 bases and J dropped 2 bases, with 5 bases sitting between them. The CDR3 is CASSSVNYGYTF. The CDR3 nucleotides read TGTGCCAGCAGTTCCGTAAACTATGGCTACACCTTC.

This clone was seen more than once but under ten times. J is TRBJ2-2 and V is TRBV12-5; 8 nucleotides line up with TRBD1. CDR3 length: 15 residues. Germline values: CDR1 LGHNT, CDR2 FRNRAP. The ends lost 6 bases at V and 2 bases at J; junction bases unmatched: 5. CDR3 loop: CASGRGQGNTGELFF. The CDR3 DNA reads as TGTGCTAGTGGCCGCGGACAGGGAAACACCGGGGAGCTGTTTTTT.

The chain is built from TRBV29-1 and TRBJ1-4, with 10 nucleotides matching TRBD1. CDR1 and CDR2 from the germline V gene are SQVTM and ANQGSEA. V was pared by 7 bases and J by 4 bases, with 6 bases of the junction left unmatched. The CDR3 length is 14 residues. As DNA, the CDR3 is TGCAGCGGGAGGACAGGGGGAAATAATGAAAAACTGTTTTTT. Translation: CSGRTGGNNEKLFF.

The CDR3 DNA follows: TGTGCCAGCAGCTTACAGGCGGGGCTGGGAACTGAAGCTTTCTTT. Encoded protein: CASSLQAGLGTEAFF. The chain couples TRBV7-9 to TRBJ1-1; D possibly corresponds to TRBD1 (5 bases). Germline values: CDR1 SEHNR, CDR2 FQNEAQ (reference sequence). The CDR3 runs to 15 residues. The V end was cut by 2 bases, the J end by 5 bases, with 15 bases between.

This chain links TRBV24-1 with TRBJ2-1; 10 positions agree with TRBD2. The V segment lost 4 bases and the J segment 4 bases; nucleotides outside the gene matches: 21. The germline V gene has CDR1 KGHDR and CDR2 SFDVKD. CDR3 length: 21 residues. CDR3 DNA: TGTGCCACCAGTGACCCCAGGGGACCGACATATAGCGGGGGGCAATACAATGAGCAGTTCTTC. It yields the protein CATSDPRGPTYSGGQYNEQFF.

The rearrangement joins TRBV3-1 (or the pseudogene TRBV3-2) to TRBJ2-3; 12 nucleotides line up with TRBD2. J lost 6 bases, V lost 4 bases, and 14 bases had no gene match. Germline V lookup: CDR1 LGHDT, CDR2 YNNKEL (reference sequence). The CDR3 is made up of 18 amino acids. This CDR3 reads CASSPGRLAGARGDTQYF. The DNA of the CDR3 is TGTGCCAGCAGCCCCGGAAGACTAGCGGGGGCGCGGGGGGATACGCAGTATTTT.

This rearrangement joins TRBV19 to TRBJ2-6; D call uncertain. Germline assignment: CDR1 LNHDA and CDR2 SQIVND (reference sequence). V was clipped by 4 bases and J by 4 bases, with 11 bases between them. The CDR3 length is 15 residues. The DNA for the CDR3 is TGTGCCAGTAGTAAGTCAAATTACGGGGCCAACGTCCTGACTTTC. Translation gives CASSKSNYGANVLTF.

The rearrangement joins TRBV3-1 (or the pseudogene TRBV3-2) to TRBJ1-4; a possible D gene is TRBD1 (6 bases). Germline V CDR1 and CDR2: LGHDT, YNNKEL (reference sequence). V gave up 6 bases and J gave up 8 bases, with 16 bases separating them. The CDR3 sequence is 14 residues long. CDR3 in amino acids: CASRTDRRREKLFF. CDR3 DNA sequence: TGTGCCAGCAGAACGGACAGAAGGCGCGAAAAACTGTTTTTT.

This chain connects TRBV6-5 to TRBJ2-5; the D gene is possibly TRBD1 (5 bases). The CDR3 sequence is 14 residues long. The V gene's germline CDR1 is MNHEY and CDR2 SVGAGI. Trimming took 0 bases from V and 5 from J, leaving 10 bases between them. The chain's CDR3 is CASSYSTRVETQYF. For the CDR3, the DNA is TGTGCCAGCAGTTACTCGACCAGGGTCGAGACCCAGTACTTC.

This rearrangement joins TRBV6-2 or TRBV6-3 to TRBJ1-2, with 7 nucleotides matching TRBD1. The germline gives CDR1 MNHEY, CDR2 SVGEGT. The CDR3 is 19 residues long. The ends lost 4 bases at V and 4 bases at J; junction bases unmatched: 21. CDR3 in amino acids: CASSSGSGDSPLGGYGYTF. In DNA, the CDR3 is TGTGCCAGCAGTTCCGGCTCGGGGGACAGCCCTTTGGGGGGCTATGGCTACACCTTC.

As regards this clone: Other DNA sequences in this specimen translate into the identical CDR3. V usage is TRBV7-2 and J usage is TRBJ1-5, with D possibly matching TRBD1 (5 bases). Trimming took off 2 bases at V and 2 bases at J, with 7 bases between the two ends. The CDR3 is made up of 14 amino acids. Germline V CDR1 and CDR2: SGHTA, FQGNSA. CDR3 in amino acids: CASSLRGGNQPQHF. Written as DNA, the CDR3 is TGTGCCAGCAGCTTACGGGGCGGCAATCAGCCCCAGCATTTT.

V is TRBV24-1 and J is TRBJ2-1; 9 bases line up with TRBD2. This CDR3 has 16 amino acids. Per the germline V gene, CDR1 is KGHDR and CDR2 is SFDVKD. After removal of 3 bases from V and 3 bases from J, the junction contained 5 bases not matched to a gene. DNA for the CDR3: TGTGCCACCAGTGATCCTAGCGGGGACCACTACAATGAGCAGTTCTTC. It codes for CATSDPSGDHYNEQFF.

The chain uses TRBV18 and TRBJ2-5; 16 nucleotides agree with TRBD2. Germline CDR1 is KGHSH and CDR2 is LQKENI. This CDR3 has 16 residues. V shed 3 bases and J 7 bases; nucleotides not matched to a gene: 5. CDR3 in DNA: TGTGCCAGCTCACCGTCCGGGACTAGCGGGGGGGCGACCCAGTACTTC. Translating gives CASSPSGTSGGATQYF.

The genes are TRBV4-3 and TRBJ2-7; a possible D gene is TRBD1 (6 bases). The CDR3 covers 15 residues. Trimming took off 2 bases at V and 6 bases at J, with 17 bases between the two ends. The germline V gene has CDR1 LGHNA and CDR2 YSLEER. The CDR3 sequence: CASSQIRGRGGEQYF. CDR3 coding DNA: TGCGCCAGCAGCCAAATTAGGGGGAGAGGAGGCGAGCAGTACTTC.

CDR3 sequence: CASSLFPRNTEAFF. The CDR3, as DNA: TGTGCCAGCAGCTTATTCCCCCGGAACACTGAAGCTTTCTTT. This chain connects TRBV7-9 to TRBJ1-1; no definite D call. Deletions cut 2 bases from V and 1 base from J, with 8 bases between. CDR3 size: 14 residues. Germline V gives CDR1 SEHNR, CDR2 FQNEAQ (reference sequence). The full variable domain, in which reference TRBV7-9 and TRBJ1-1 provide the parts outside the CDR3, is DTGVSQNPRHKITKRGQNVTFRCDPISEHNRLYWYRQTLGQGPEFLTYFQNEAQLEKSRLLSDRFSAERPKGSFSTLEIQRTEQGDSAMYLCASSLFPRNTEAFFGQGTRLTVV.